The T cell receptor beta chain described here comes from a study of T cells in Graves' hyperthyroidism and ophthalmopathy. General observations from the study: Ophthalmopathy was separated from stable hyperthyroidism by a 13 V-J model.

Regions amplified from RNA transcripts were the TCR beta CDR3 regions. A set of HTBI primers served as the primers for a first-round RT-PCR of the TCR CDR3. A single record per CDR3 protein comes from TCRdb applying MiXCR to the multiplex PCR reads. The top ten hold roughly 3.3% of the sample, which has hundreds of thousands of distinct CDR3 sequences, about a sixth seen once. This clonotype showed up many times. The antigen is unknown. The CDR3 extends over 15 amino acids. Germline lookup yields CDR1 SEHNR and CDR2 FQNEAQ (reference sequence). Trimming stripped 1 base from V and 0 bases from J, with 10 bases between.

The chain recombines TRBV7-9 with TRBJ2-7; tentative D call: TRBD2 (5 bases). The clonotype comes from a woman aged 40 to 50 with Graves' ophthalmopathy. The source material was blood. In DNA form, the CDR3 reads TGTGCCAGCAGCTTAGGGACTTTCTCCTCCTACGAGCAGTACTTC. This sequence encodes CASSLGTFSSYEQYF.